The 30 T cell receptor beta chains listed next were all sequenced from one sample in a study of CD8+CD57+ T cells in acquired aplastic anemia. TCR beta VDJ and CDR3 profiling used genomic DNA as template. In TCRdb, the reads were re-called with MiXCR into one record per CDR3 protein. The sample consists of a few hundred thousand distinct CDR3 sequences, about a third of them appearing once. For sequencing, patients were chosen who had shown expansion of CD8+CD57+ cells by flow cytometry. What was sequenced was sorted CD4+, CD8+, or CD8+CD57+ T cells (not recorded which) from PBMCs. The receptor source for this set is a human donor with aplastic anemia.

In its sample, this clonotype was seen many times. The chain uses TRBV10-3 and TRBJ2-3, with D unclear. Germline CDR1 and CDR2: ENHRY and SYGVKD. V was cut by 2 bases and J by 2 bases, with 5 bases left in between. The CDR3 has 13 residues. CDR3 DNA sequence: TGTGCCATCAGTGAGGATCACACAGATACGCAGTATTTT. It codes for CAISEDHTDTQYF.

There are many counts of this clonotype. The rearrangement uses TRBV7-2 and TRBJ1-6, with D perhaps matching TRBD1 (5 bases). The CDR3 totals 14 residues. CDR1 SGHTA and CDR2 FQGNSA come from the germline V gene. The V end lost 5 bases, the J end lost 6 bases, and 11 bases lay between the germline ends. CDR3: CASSPGGGNSPLHF. CDR3 sequence (DNA): TGTGCCAGCAGCCCGGGTGGGGGTAATTCACCCCTCCACTTT.

V usage is TRBV7-9 and J usage is TRBJ1-4; the match to TRBD1 covers 7 bases. The length of the CDR3 is 14 residues. The V gene's germline CDR1 is SEHNR and CDR2 FQNEAQ (reference sequence). The V segment lost 2 bases and the J segment 8 bases; nucleotides outside the gene matches: 5. CDR3 DNA: TGTGCCAGCAGCTTACAACAGGGGCCAGAAAAACTGTTTTTT. This translates into CASSLQQGPEKLFF.

There are many counts of this clonotype. The gene calls are TRBV6-1 and TRBJ1-2; D is unclear. The CDR3 contains 14 residues. Germline CDR1 is MNHNS and CDR2 is SASEGT. The germline V and J ends were trimmed by 5 bases and 4 bases, with 14 bases remaining between them. The CDR3 is CASSLGGQAYGYTF. CDR3 DNA: TGTGCCAGCAGTCTCGGTGGGCAGGCCTATGGCTACACCTTC.

This clonotype was seen only a few times. This chain joins TRBV6-1 and TRBJ2-2, with TRBD1 matching over 7 bases. The germline gives CDR1 MNHNS, CDR2 SASEGT. The CDR3 consists of 15 residues. Trimming cost V 4 bases and J 6 bases; bases outside gene matches: 8. The DNA of the CDR3 is TGTGCCAGCAGTGCAAATAGGCAGGGGGCCGGGGAGCTGTTTTTT. This translates into CASSANRQGAGELFF.

This clonotype showed up just once. The chain couples TRBV7-6 to TRBJ2-7; D is possibly TRBD1 (6 bases). Trimming took 5 bases from V and 2 from J, leaving 16 bases between them. The germline gives CDR1 SGHVS, CDR2 FNYEAQ. This CDR3 comprises 15 residues. The CDR3 loop reads CASSPDAGAAYEQYF. CDR3 coding DNA: TGTGCCAGCAGCCCAGATGCAGGGGCCGCCTACGAGCAGTACTTC.

The rearrangement uses TRBV30 and TRBJ1-2, with a possible D match to TRBD1 (5 bases). The CDR3 has 12 amino acids. V dropped 0 bases and J dropped 13 bases, with 15 bases sitting between them. In germline, CDR1 is GTSNPN, CDR2 SVGIG (reference sequence). The CDR3 nucleotides read TGTGCCTGGAGTGTACGACAGAGAGGGAGCACCTTC. Its translation: CAWSVRQRGSTF.

Many counts were recorded for this clonotype. The genes are TRBV9 and TRBJ1-4; D gene ambiguous. V lost 0 bases to trimming and J lost 7 bases, with 13 bases between them. The CDR3 extends over 15 amino acids. The germline V gene has CDR1 SGDLS and CDR2 YYNGEE. The CDR3 sequence: CASSVGSGRGEKLFF. CDR3 DNA: TGTGCCAGCAGCGTAGGTTCAGGTCGGGGTGAAAAACTGTTTTTT.

This clonotype was found a few times. The chain links TRBV6-5 to TRBJ1-1, with D perhaps TRBD1 (5 bases). Trimming stripped 3 bases from V and 9 bases from J, with 8 bases between. The CDR3 is 11 amino acids. Per germline, CDR1 MNHEY and CDR2 SVGAGI. CDR3 in amino acids: CASSYAGKAFF. In nucleotides, the CDR3 is TGTGCCAGCAGTTATGCAGGGAAAGCTTTCTTT.

This clonotype has only a few counts. This CDR3 reads CASSDGRTPSTDTQYF. CDR3 bases: TGTGCCAGCTCTGATGGTCGGACGCCTAGCACAGATACGCAGTATTTT. The chain recombines TRBV2 with TRBJ2-3, with unresolved D. Germline V gene data show CDR1 as SNHLY and CDR2 as FYNNEI. The CDR3 contains 16 residues. The V end was cut by 8 bases, the J end by 0 bases, with 18 bases between.

This chain uses TRBV4-1 with TRBJ1-5, with 9 bases identical to TRBD1. CDR3 length equals 16 residues. The junction had 8 bases not matched to a gene; V was cut back by 1 base and J by 7 bases. Germline-derived CDR1 and CDR2 are MGHRA and YSYEKL. The CDR3 region has the DNA TGCGCCAGCAGCCAAGTGTATGACAGGGGGAACCAGCCCCAGCATTTT. Its translation: CASSQVYDRGNQPQHF.

This clonotype showed up many times. This chain connects TRBV14 to TRBJ1-6; D gene ambiguous. V was shortened by 4 bases and J by 9 bases, with 10 bases between the two germline ends. Germline V gene lookup returns CDR1 SGHDN and CDR2 FVKESK. The CDR3 has 13 residues. In DNA, the CDR3 is TGTGCCAGCAGCCCTTCGGACGTTTCACCCCTCCACTTT. Translating it yields CASSPSDVSPLHF.

The chain uses TRBV5-6 and TRBJ1-5; D remains ambiguous. V was shortened by 4 bases and J by 7 bases, with 9 bases between the two germline ends. The CDR3 spans 12 residues. Germline lookup yields CDR1 SGHDT and CDR2 YYEEEE. CDR3 protein: CASSRWLQPQHF. CDR3 DNA: TGTGCCAGCAGCCGCTGGCTCCAGCCCCAGCATTTT.

There are many counts of this clonotype. V usage is TRBV24-1 and J usage is TRBJ2-6; unclear D gene. The CDR3 runs to 16 residues. The V gene lost 2 bases and the J gene lost 2 bases, with 9 bases spanning the gap. CDR1 is KGHDR, CDR2 SFDVKD, per germline. The CDR3 DNA sequence: TGTGCCACCAGTGATTACAGAGGCACTGGGGCCAACGTCCTGACTTTC. Its translation is CATSDYRGTGANVLTF.

The V call is TRBV5-6, the J call TRBJ2-5, with a possible D match to TRBD1 (6 bases). The CDR3 has 13 residues. From germline, CDR1 is SGHDT and CDR2 YYEEEE. Deletions cut 5 bases from V and 3 bases from J, with 11 bases between. CDR3: CASRGQLKETQYF. The CDR3 nucleotides are TGTGCCAGCAGAGGACAGTTAAAAGAGACCCAGTACTTC.

The count of this clonotype is one. The gene calls are TRBV7-9 and TRBJ2-1; weak D call: TRBD1 (6 bases). The J call is uncertain, as TRBJ2-7 better fits the DNA end. The CDR3 spans 15 residues. Germline loops: CDR1 SEHNR, CDR2 FQNEAQ (reference sequence). This chain's CDR3 is CASSPRTEYYNEQYF. CDR3 DNA: TGTGCCAGCAGCCCCCGGACAGAGTACTACAATGAGCAGTACTTC.

This chain links TRBV15 with TRBJ2-1, with 11 positions matching TRBD2. V gave up 3 bases and J gave up 9 bases; unmatched junction bases: 7. The CDR3 is 15 residues long. From germline, CDR1 is LNHNV and CDR2 YYDKDF (reference sequence). Written as DNA, the CDR3 is TGTGCCACCAGCAGGCCTAGCGGGGGGCCAGGTGAGCAGTTCTTC. Translating it yields CATSRPSGGPGEQFF.

The sample holds many counts of this clonotype. This chain joins TRBV7-8 and TRBJ2-1; 10 positions match TRBD1. The CDR3 loop spans 15 amino acids. Germline trimming cut 5 bases from V and 7 bases from J; bases unmatched to any gene: 8. Germline-derived CDR1 and CDR2 are SGHVS and FQNEAQ. CDR3: CASSLRRGQGNEQFF. The CDR3 coding sequence is TGTGCCAGCAGCCTACGACGGGGACAGGGGAATGAGCAGTTCTTC.

This clonotype was found a few times. The chain recombines TRBV19 with TRBJ2-2; 9 bases align to TRBD1. V gave up 5 bases and J gave up 3 bases; unmatched junction bases: 10. Germline CDR1 is LNHDA and CDR2 is SQIVND (reference sequence). The CDR3 is made up of 17 amino acids. DNA of the CDR3: TGTGCCAGTAGTTACGCCAACAGGGGGCTCGACACCGGGGAGCTGTTTTTT. As protein: CASSYANRGLDTGELFF.

There are a few counts of this clonotype. The chain recombines TRBV9 with TRBJ2-1, with D possibly matching TRBD2 (6 bases). Germline CDR1 is SGDLS and CDR2 is YYNGEE. This CDR3 region has 17 residues. The V and J ends lost 0 bases and 8 bases respectively, with 21 bases between them. The CDR3 sequence is CASSVVEGGNVPHEQFF. The CDR3 DNA sequence: TGTGCCAGCAGCGTAGTAGAGGGCGGGAACGTCCCCCATGAGCAGTTCTTC.

This clonotype was seen more than once but under ten times. The gene calls are TRBV5-1 and TRBJ1-3; weak D call: TRBD1 (6 bases). The germline gives CDR1 SGHRS, CDR2 YFSETQ. The CDR3 spans 16 residues. V was clipped by 2 bases and J by 3 bases, with 15 bases between them. The CDR3 sequence: CASSLLQGRSGNTIYF. Written as DNA, the CDR3 is TGCGCCAGCAGCTTACTACAGGGTCGCAGTGGAAACACCATATATTTT.

V is TRBV7-4 and J is TRBJ2-5; D may correspond to TRBD1 or TRBD2 (5 bases each). The germline V gene has CDR1 SGHVT and CDR2 SQSDAQ. V dropped 3 bases and J dropped 5 bases, with 19 bases sitting between them. CDR3 size: 16 residues. The CDR3 DNA sequence: TGTGCCAGCAGCTTGGGGCTGGACCAACGAGGGGAGACCCAGTACTTC. It specifies CASSLGLDQRGETQYF. The full variable domain, with the rest looked up from reference TRBV7-4 and TRBJ2-5, is GAGVSQSPRYKVAKRGRDVALRCDSISGHVTLYWYRQTLGQGSEVLTYSQSDAQRDKSGRPSGRFSAERPERSVSTLKIQRTEQGDSAVYLCASSLGLDQRGETQYFGPGTRLLVL.

By share, this clonotype ranks as medium-sized. V is TRBV15 and J is TRBJ1-6; D is possibly TRBD1 (6 bases). Germline CDR1 reads LNHNV; CDR2 reads YYDKDF (reference sequence). CDR3 length: 14 residues. Trimming pared 6 bases from V and 1 base from J, leaving 7 bases between. CDR3 residues: CATSGQSYNSPLHF. DNA of the CDR3: TGTGCCACCAGTGGACAGTCCTATAATTCACCCCTCCACTTT.

Points on this clonotype: A read error may explain this, as a much larger clone is one base away. The chain links TRBV20-1 to TRBJ2-7, with TRBD1 identical over 10 bases. Germline CDR1 and CDR2: DFQATT and SNEGSKA (reference sequence). This CDR3 comprises 14 residues. In DNA form, the CDR3 reads TGCCGTGCTGGCCGGGACAGGGGATCCTACGAGCAGTACTTC. This gives the protein CRAGRDRGSYEQYF.

This clonotype was detected only a few times. The rearrangement uses TRBV20-1 and TRBJ1-6; D gene unclear. Trimming left V 5 bases short and J 0 bases short, with 8 bases between. The CDR3 loop spans 14 amino acids. Germline V gene data show CDR1 as DFQATT and CDR2 as SNEGSKA (reference sequence). The CDR3 reads CSAVDSSYNSPLHF. In nucleotides, the CDR3 is TGCAGTGCTGTTGATAGCTCCTATAATTCACCCCTCCACTTT.

This chain joins TRBV7-6 and TRBJ2-6; D possibly matches TRBD1 or TRBD2 (5 bases each). The V gene lost 2 bases and the J gene lost 2 bases, with 22 bases spanning the gap. This CDR3 has 20 amino acids. The germline V gene encodes CDR1 SGHVS and CDR2 FNYEAQ. This CDR3 reads CASSLRGAGRQSPGANVLTF. The CDR3 coding sequence is TGTGCCAGCAGCTTAAGGGGTGCGGGCAGGCAAAGTCCTGGGGCCAACGTCCTGACTTTC.

Remarks on this clonotype: A much larger clone differs by one base, so this may be a read error. The CDR3 sequence: CASSVAGPKEAQYF. The DNA of the CDR3 is TGTGCCAGCAGCGTAGCGGGCCCAAAAGAGGCCCAGTACTTC. The chain has TRBV2 and TRBJ2-5; 7 bases are a match to TRBD2. Germline V gene sequence: CDR1 SNHLY, CDR2 FYNNEI. The CDR3 covers 14 residues.

This clonotype was counted a few times. The chain uses TRBV19 and TRBJ1-1; TRBD1 matches at 8 bases. Germline V gene data show CDR1 as LNHDA and CDR2 as SQIVND (reference sequence). The length of the CDR3 is 16 residues. The V and J ends lost 2 bases and 4 bases, in that order; junction bases with no gene match: 9. For the CDR3, the DNA is TGTGCCAGTAGTATACCTCGGACAGGGACTAGCACTGAAGCTTTCTTT. The encoded protein is CASSIPRTGTSTEAFF.

This clonotype appeared many times. This rearrangement joins TRBV2 to TRBJ1-1; D gene uncertain. This CDR3 contains 11 residues. Germline V gene sequence: CDR1 SNHLY, CDR2 FYNNEI. Deletions cut 6 bases from V and 11 bases from J, with 13 bases between. The DNA for the CDR3 is TGTGCCAGCAGAGGAGGGCGTTACGCTTTCTTT. This sequence encodes CASRGGRYAFF.

This clonotype has ten or more counts. The chain links TRBV20-1 to TRBJ2-7, with D unclear. Trimming left V 6 bases short and J 2 bases short, with 14 bases between. Germline-derived CDR1 and CDR2 are DFQATT and SNEGSKA (reference sequence). The CDR3 has 13 amino acids. The CDR3 loop is CSAAPSRAYEQYF. The CDR3 nucleotides read TGCAGTGCCGCACCCAGCCGTGCCTACGAGCAGTACTTC.